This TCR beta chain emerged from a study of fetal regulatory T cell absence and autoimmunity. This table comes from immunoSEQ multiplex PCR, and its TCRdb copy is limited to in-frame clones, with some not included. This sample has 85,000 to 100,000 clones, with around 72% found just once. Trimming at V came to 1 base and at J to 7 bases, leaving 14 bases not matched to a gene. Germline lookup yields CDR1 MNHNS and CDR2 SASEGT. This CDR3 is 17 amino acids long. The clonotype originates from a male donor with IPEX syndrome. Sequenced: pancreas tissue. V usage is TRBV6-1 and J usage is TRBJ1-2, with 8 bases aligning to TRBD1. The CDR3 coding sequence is TGTGCCAGCAGTGAAGGGCGACCGGGGCAGGGGGCTACTGGCTACACCTTC. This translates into CASSEGRPGQGATGYTF.